This record concerns one T cell receptor beta chain sequence. Its matching antigen is unknown. Treatment: approximately 9-day PBMC culture with coronavirus spike peptide pools or control peptides (ViraFEST assay). This specimen comes from a study of vaccination and CD4 T cells after COVID-19. As for the study in general: Overlapping spike peptides of SARS-CoV-2, HCoV-NL63, HCoV-OC43 and HCoV-229E were used, and cells were stimulated with them.

The Oncomine TCR Beta short-read assay was applied to DNA of cultured CD4+ T cells. It was from cultured CD4+ T cells that genomic DNA was extracted. TCRdb reprocessed the PCR reads with MiXCR, giving one entry per CDR3 protein. The sample includes about 20,000 distinct CDR3 sequences, 56% of them seen just once. The ends lost 7 bases at V and 11 bases at J; junction bases unmatched: 10. Germline CDR1 and CDR2: MNHNS and SASEGT. The CDR3 extends over 12 amino acids. The chain carries TRBV6-1 and TRBJ1-1; 7 bases are a match to TRBD1. The sequence came from a human donor who had recovered from COVID-19. The specimen was CD4+ T cells from blood, cultured in vitro. This chain's CDR3 is CASTGDSRGAFF. The CDR3 DNA sequence: TGTGCCAGCACCGGGGACAGTAGGGGGGCTTTCTTT.